This T cell receptor beta chain was identified in a study of T cells in Graves' hyperthyroidism and ophthalmopathy. Broader study findings: In blood, most of the thyroid clonotypes expanded above 0.001 were also present.

The CDR3 is 17 residues long. Germline-derived CDR1 and CDR2 are SEHNR and FQNEAQ (reference sequence). With V trimmed by 5 bases and J by 4 bases, 12 bases remained unmatched. In the case of this clonotype: No antigen is known for it.

Amplified TCR beta CDR3 regions derived from RNA transcripts. RT-PCR in the first round (using the HTBI primer set) targeted the TCR CDR3. Using its own MiXCR run on the multiplex PCR reads, TCRdb lists one record per CDR3 protein. The data hold just under 750,000 distinct CDR3 sequences, with over 35% observed a single time. The study excluded patients with uncontrolled infection, other autoimmune disease, pregnancy or lactation. Each diagnosis was grounded in clinical symptoms, serum thyroxine and TRAb, thyroid ultrasound, and orbital computed tomography. The clonotype comes from a woman in her thirties or forties with Graves' hyperthyroidism. The gene calls are TRBV7-9 and TRBJ1-2, with 11 nucleotides matching TRBD1. Sample: blood. The CDR3 DNA reads as TGTGCCAGCAGCACCACCGGGACAGGGGGTAGTGGCTATGGCTACACCTTC. This codes for CASSTTGTGGSGYGYTF.